Shown below are 18 T cell receptor beta chains from a single sample sequenced in a study of T-cell reconstitution after alpha-beta-depleted transplantation in children. Construction of the TCRbeta library involved unique molecular identifiers. TCRdb reprocessed the PCR reads via MiXCR and lists one record per CDR3 protein. The repertoire has about 540,000 distinct CDR3 sequences, 27% of them found once; the top ten carry just over 35%. Sequenced material: PBMCs, taken before TCRalphabeta/CD19-depleted stem cell transplant. The receptors shown here come from a boy younger than two with Wiskott-Aldrich syndrome, due to receive a stem cell transplant.

The gene calls are TRBV12-3 or TRBV12-4 and TRBJ1-5, with TRBD1 as a possible D gene (5 bases). This CDR3 is 14 amino acids long. The V and J ends lost 6 bases and 4 bases respectively, with 13 bases between them. CDR3 sequence reads: CASSSYGGNQPQHF. As DNA, the CDR3 is TGTGCCAGCAGCTCGTACGGGGGTAATCAGCCCCAGCATTTT.

The chain uses TRBV19 and TRBJ2-1, with 13 nucleotides matching TRBD2. This CDR3 contains 20 residues. V was clipped by 6 bases and J by 2 bases; unmatched bases: 16. In germline, CDR1 is LNHDA, CDR2 SQIVND (reference sequence). The CDR3 region has the DNA TGTGCCAGTAGCACCATGGGTCGGACTAGCGGGAGCCGAACCTACAATGAGCAGTTCTTC. Its protein is CASSTMGRTSGSRTYNEQFF.

This rearrangement joins TRBV29-1 to TRBJ2-2; D unresolved. CDR3 length: 13 residues. V lost 1 base and J lost 3, with 6 bases in between. Looked up from germline, CDR1 is SQVTM and CDR2 is ANQGSEA. The CDR3 is CSVEGRHTGELFF. For the CDR3, the DNA is TGCAGCGTTGAAGGGAGACACACCGGGGAGCTGTTTTTT.

This rearrangement joins TRBV5-1 to TRBJ2-7; maybe TRBD2 (5 bases). The V end was cut by 4 bases, the J end by 5 bases, with 16 bases between. The CDR3 is 14 amino acids. Germline CDR1 is SGHRS and CDR2 is YFSETQ. CDR3 coding DNA: TGCGCCAGCAGCCGAGCGGACGGTTCAAACGAGCAGTACTTC. Protein sequence: CASSRADGSNEQYF.

The J gene is TRBJ1-1, the V gene TRBV11-1, with D perhaps matching TRBD1 (6 bases). The germline V gene encodes CDR1 SGHAT and CDR2 FQDESV (reference sequence). V was shortened by 1 base and J by 3 bases, with 30 bases between the two germline ends. CDR3 length: 21 amino acids. This chain's CDR3 is CASSLDVFSGGQTLGYTEAFF. The DNA of the CDR3 is TGTGCCAGCAGCTTAGATGTTTTTAGTGGGGGGCAAACACTTGGATACACTGAAGCTTTCTTT.

This chain links TRBV27 with TRBJ2-7; weak D call: TRBD1 (5 bases). The CDR3 runs to 13 residues. Germline CDR1 and CDR2: MNHEY and SMNVEV (reference sequence). V lost 5 bases and J 7 bases, leaving 15 bases between the germline ends. CDR3 residues: CASSVIGAREQYF. CDR3 nucleotide sequence: TGTGCCAGCAGTGTGATAGGGGCGCGGGAGCAGTACTTC.

In its sample, this clonotype was seen a few times. In DNA, the CDR3 is TGTGCCAGCAGTTACCCTCCCGGGACTAGCGGGAGGCAAGAGACCCAGTACTTC. This sequence encodes CASSYPPGTSGRQETQYF. The gene calls are TRBV6-5 and TRBJ2-5; 15 bases match TRBD2. The CDR3 is 18 amino acids. V was pared by 2 bases and J by 2 bases, with 6 bases of the junction left unmatched. Germline V gene data show CDR1 as MNHEY and CDR2 as SVGAGI.

The rearrangement joins TRBV30 to TRBJ2-7; 10 positions agree with TRBD2. Trimming removed 7 bases from V and 5 bases from J; junction bases left unmatched: 5. Germline-derived CDR1 and CDR2 are GTSNPN and SVGIG (reference sequence). The CDR3 extends over 12 amino acids. CDR3: CASSGRPNEQYF. The CDR3 DNA follows: TGTGCCTCTAGCGGGAGACCAAACGAGCAGTACTTC.

The V gene is TRBV29-1, the J gene TRBJ2-1; the match to TRBD1 covers 7 bases. V shed 7 bases and J 2 bases; nucleotides not matched to a gene: 5. The CDR3 runs to 13 residues. Germline CDR1 is SQVTM and CDR2 is ANQGSEA. The CDR3 loop reads CSATGNTYNEQFF. In nucleotides, the CDR3 is TGCAGCGCGACAGGGAACACCTACAATGAGCAGTTCTTC.

This clonotype was found a few times. The chain carries TRBV10-3 and TRBJ2-5; 13 positions agree with TRBD2. The CDR3 consists of 16 residues. V lost 3 bases to trimming and J lost 5 bases; unmatched junction nucleotides: 6. Germline assignment: CDR1 ENHRY and CDR2 SYGVKD. The CDR3, as DNA: TGTGCCATCAGTGAAGGACTAGCGGGAGCCGGGGAGACCCAGTACTTC. It yields the protein CAISEGLAGAGETQYF.

This clonotype appeared once. This sequence joins TRBV6-2 or TRBV6-3 and TRBJ2-7, with TRBD1 matching 11 bases. Trimming took 2 bases from V and 3 from J; bases not matched to a gene: 0. The CDR3 covers 14 residues. Germline V lookup: CDR1 MNHEY, CDR2 SVGEGT. The CDR3 sequence: CASSYGTGGYEQYF. The CDR3 coding sequence is TGTGCCAGCAGTTACGGGACAGGGGGCTACGAGCAGTACTTC.

The V and J genes are TRBV5-1 and TRBJ2-3; D is ambiguous. The CDR3 consists of 15 residues. Germline V gene data show CDR1 as SGHRS and CDR2 as YFSETQ. Trimming stripped 2 bases from V and 4 bases from J, with 14 bases between. The CDR3 nucleotides read TGCGCCAGCAGCTTCCTAGATACGGGCGCAGATACGCAGTATTTT. Translated: CASSFLDTGADTQYF.

This clonotype was observed a few times. The chain recombines TRBV7-9 with TRBJ2-2, with TRBD1 as a possible D gene (6 bases). The CDR3 runs to 15 residues. Germline CDR1 SEHNR, CDR2 FQNEAQ (reference sequence). V was cut by 5 bases and J by 2 bases, with 12 bases left in between. The CDR3 DNA reads as TGTGCCAGCAGCCAGAAGGGGGTAAACACCGGGGAGCTGTTTTTT. This translates into CASSQKGVNTGELFF.

This clonotype was counted only a few times. The J gene is TRBJ2-1, the V gene TRBV10-2, with TRBD2 as a possible D gene (6 bases). V was shortened by 8 bases and J by 3 bases, with 11 bases between the two germline ends. This CDR3 has 13 amino acids. Germline CDR1 and CDR2: WSHSY and SAAADI. The CDR3 DNA follows: TGCGCCAGCTGGGGTAGCGGCTACAATGAGCAGTTCTTC. Translated: CASWGSGYNEQFF.

The chain recombines TRBV27 with TRBJ2-6; unclear D gene. The CDR3 covers 16 residues. V lost 6 bases, J lost 4 bases, and 16 bases lay in between. From germline, CDR1 is MNHEY and CDR2 SMNVEV (reference sequence). The CDR3 reads CASSPLETLGANVLTF. The CDR3 bases are TGTGCCAGCAGCCCCTTAGAAACTCTGGGGGCCAACGTCCTGACTTTC. The entire variable domain, with the rest obtained from reference TRBV27 and TRBJ2-6, is as follows: EAQVTQNPRYLITVTGKKLTVTCSQNMNHEYMSWYRQDPGLGLRQIYYSMNVEVTDKGDVPEGYKVSRKEKRNFPLILESPSPNQTSLYFCASSPLETLGANVLTFGAGSRLTVL.

The V and J genes are TRBV5-1 and TRBJ2-5, with TRBD2 matching over 9 bases. V lost 4 bases to trimming and J lost 1 base; unmatched junction nucleotides: 11. Germline CDR1 SGHRS, CDR2 YFSETQ. The CDR3 length is 17 residues. In nucleotides, the CDR3 is TGCGCCAGCAGCATAGGACTAGCGAGGGGGTTCCAAGAGACCCAGTACTTC. Amino acid sequence: CASSIGLARGFQETQYF. Together with reference TRBV5-1 and TRBJ2-5, the CDR3 gives the full variable domain: KAGVTQTPRYLIKTRGQQVTLSCSPISGHRSVSWYQQTPGQGLQFLFEYFSETQRNKGNFPGRFSGRQFSNSRSEMNVSTLELGDSALYLCASSIGLARGFQETQYFGPGTRLLVL.

The CDR3 DNA reads TGTGCCAGCCGCAAAACAGGGACCGAGACCCAGTACTTC. Translated: CASRKTGTETQYF. The chain is built from TRBV7-2 and TRBJ2-5, with D perhaps matching TRBD1 (6 bases). V was cut by 8 bases and J by 5 bases, with 15 bases left in between. CDR3 length: 13 residues. Germline assignment: CDR1 SGHTA and CDR2 FQGNSA.

CDR3 nucleotides: TGTGCCAGCAGCCTCCCCGGGGATGACTCTTCGAACCAGCCCCAGCATTTT. Its translation: CASSLPGDDSSNQPQHF. The V and J genes are TRBV6-1 and TRBJ1-5; D gene unclear. V gave up 6 bases and J gave up 7 bases, with 25 bases separating them. CDR3 length: 17 amino acids. The germline CDR1 and CDR2 sequences are MNHNS and SASEGT.